Listed below are T cell receptor beta chains from one sample, sequenced in a study of neurological immune-mediated disorders. TCRdb independently ran MiXCR on the 5' RACE reads; one entry per CDR3 protein. The sample includes tens of thousands of distinct CDR3 sequences, 10% to 13% of them seen just once. Sequenced material: PBMCs. The receptors were gathered from a man aged 25-45 years in good health. The CDR3 runs from the conserved cysteine through the conserved F or W. Each record gives: D gene, clone size, J gene, V gene, CDR3 protein, CDR3 DNA. The D gene is left open where the match is weak. Clone size appears in some rows only: once, few, many, or a class for an expanded clone.

d_call: NA
clone_size: NA
j_call: TRBJ2-7
v_call: TRBV28
cdr3_aa: CASSFSLGTNDYEQYF
cdr3_nt: TGTGCCAGCAGTTTCAGCTTGGGGACAAATGACTACGAGCAGTACTTC

d_call: NA
clone_size: many
j_call: TRBJ2-2
v_call: TRBV27
cdr3_aa: CASQEGLTGELFF
cdr3_nt: TGTGCCAGCCAAGAGGGGTTAACCGGGGAGCTGTTTTTT

d_call: NA
clone_size: many
j_call: TRBJ2-1
v_call: TRBV2
cdr3_aa: CASSGGGNEQFF
cdr3_nt: TGTGCCAGCAGTGGCGGCGGGAATGAGCAGTTCTTC

d_call: TRBD1
clone_size: many
j_call: TRBJ1-5
v_call: TRBV12-3/TRBV12-4
cdr3_aa: CASSPGQGDQPQHF
cdr3_nt: TGTGCCAGCAGTCCGGGACAGGGAGATCAGCCCCAGCATTTT

d_call: TRBD2
clone_size: many
j_call: TRBJ2-1
v_call: TRBV28
cdr3_aa: CASSPSGGREGQGYNEQFF
cdr3_nt: TGTGCCAGCAGTCCAAGTGGTGGCAGGGAGGGGCAAGGGTACAATGAGCAGTTCTTC

d_call: TRBD1
clone_size: many
j_call: TRBJ2-5
v_call: TRBV28
cdr3_aa: CASSLNSDPDRVETQYF
cdr3_nt: TGTGCCAGCAGTTTAAATTCCGACCCTGACAGGGTGGAGACCCAGTACTTC

d_call: TRBD1
clone_size: many
j_call: TRBJ2-1
v_call: TRBV7-2
cdr3_aa: CASSFDRGLWDEQFF
cdr3_nt: TGTGCCAGCAGCTTCGACAGGGGGCTTTGGGATGAGCAGTTCTTC

d_call: NA
clone_size: many
j_call: TRBJ2-1
v_call: TRBV9
cdr3_aa: CASSVGGVNEQFF
cdr3_nt: TGTGCCAGCAGCGTAGGGGGAGTGAATGAGCAGTTCTTC

d_call: TRBD2
clone_size: many
j_call: TRBJ2-5
v_call: TRBV6-5
cdr3_aa: CASSTGTSRETQYF
cdr3_nt: TGTGCCAGCAGCACCGGGACTAGCCGTGAGACCCAGTACTTC

d_call: NA
clone_size: many
j_call: TRBJ2-3
v_call: TRBV12-3/TRBV12-4
cdr3_aa: CASSRDADTQYF
cdr3_nt: TGTGCCAGCAGCCGAGACGCGGATACGCAGTATTTT

d_call: TRBD2
clone_size: many
j_call: TRBJ2-3
v_call: TRBV4-2
cdr3_aa: CASSQVGGAGADTQYF
cdr3_nt: TGTGCCAGCAGCCAAGTCGGGGGAGCGGGGGCAGATACGCAGTATTTT

d_call: TRBD1
clone_size: many
j_call: TRBJ1-2
v_call: TRBV12-3/TRBV12-4
cdr3_aa: CASSLGTGPLGYTF
cdr3_nt: TGTGCCAGCAGTTTAGGGACAGGGCCTCTTGGCTACACCTTC

d_call: TRBD2
clone_size: many
j_call: TRBJ2-7
v_call: TRBV29-1
cdr3_aa: CSVPGLGSYEQYF
cdr3_nt: TGCAGCGTTCCGGGACTAGGTTCCTACGAGCAGTACTTC

d_call: NA
clone_size: NA
j_call: TRBJ2-1
v_call: TRBV7-9
cdr3_aa: CASSFSGTINEQFF
cdr3_nt: TGTGCCAGCAGCTTCTCCGGGACGATCAATGAGCAGTTCTTC

d_call: TRBD2
clone_size: many
j_call: TRBJ2-1
v_call: TRBV6-5
cdr3_aa: CASSLGGAGGLDEQFF
cdr3_nt: TGTGCCAGCAGTCTCGGGGGAGCGGGAGGGCTCGATGAGCAGTTCTTC

d_call: NA
clone_size: many
j_call: TRBJ2-2
v_call: TRBV20-1
cdr3_aa: CSARENTGELFF
cdr3_nt: TGCAGTGCCCGGGAGAACACCGGGGAGCTGTTTTTT

d_call: NA
clone_size: NA
j_call: TRBJ2-1
v_call: TRBV27
cdr3_aa: CASSSWIGSGKGEQFF
cdr3_nt: TGTGCCAGCAGTTCCTGGATAGGGAGCGGTAAGGGTGAGCAGTTCTTC

d_call: TRBD2
clone_size: few
j_call: TRBJ2-3
v_call: TRBV5-1
cdr3_aa: CASSLELAGTGTSTDTQYF
cdr3_nt: TGCGCCAGCAGCTTGGAACTAGCGGGAACCGGGACTAGCACAGATACGCAGTATTTT

d_call: TRBD2
clone_size: many
j_call: TRBJ2-5
v_call: TRBV6-5
cdr3_aa: CASSTGGAYQETQYF
cdr3_nt: TGTGCCAGCAGTACCGGGGGGGCGTACCAAGAGACCCAGTACTTC

d_call: TRBD1
clone_size: many
j_call: TRBJ1-6
v_call: TRBV7-9
cdr3_aa: CASSTGTGYSSYNSPLHF
cdr3_nt: TGTGCCAGCAGCACCGGGACAGGGTACAGCTCCTATAATTCACCCCTCCACTTT

d_call: NA
clone_size: many
j_call: TRBJ2-5
v_call: TRBV27
cdr3_aa: CASSTGGRETQYF
cdr3_nt: TGTGCCAGCAGTACTGGGGGGCGAGAGACCCAGTACTTC

d_call: TRBD2
clone_size: many
j_call: TRBJ2-7
v_call: TRBV14
cdr3_aa: CASSQLLAGAYEQYF
cdr3_nt: TGTGCCAGCAGCCAGCTTCTAGCGGGGGCCTACGAGCAGTACTTC

d_call: NA
clone_size: many
j_call: TRBJ1-1
v_call: TRBV4-2
cdr3_aa: CASSQGRVTEAFF
cdr3_nt: TGTGCCAGCAGCCAAGGCAGGGTTACTGAAGCTTTCTTT

d_call: NA
clone_size: many
j_call: TRBJ1-5
v_call: TRBV28
cdr3_aa: CASSFTSGRGVNQPQHF
cdr3_nt: TGTGCCAGCAGTTTTACATCCGGTCGGGGGGTCAATCAGCCCCAGCATTTT

d_call: NA
clone_size: many
j_call: TRBJ1-3
v_call: TRBV3-1
cdr3_aa: CASTATVSSGNTIYF
cdr3_nt: TGTGCCAGCACCGCGACCGTTAGCTCTGGAAACACCATATATTTT

d_call: NA
clone_size: many
j_call: TRBJ1-1
v_call: TRBV10-3
cdr3_aa: CAISEAMMNTEAFF
cdr3_nt: TGTGCCATCAGTGAAGCGATGATGAACACTGAAGCTTTCTTT

d_call: NA
clone_size: many
j_call: TRBJ1-1
v_call: TRBV20-1
cdr3_aa: CSARNPVAENTEAFF
cdr3_nt: TGCAGTGCTAGAAACCCCGTGGCAGAGAACACTGAAGCTTTCTTT

d_call: TRBD1
clone_size: many
j_call: TRBJ2-7
v_call: TRBV3-1
cdr3_aa: CASSPLLQGAITSYEQYF
cdr3_nt: TGTGCCAGCAGCCCTCTCCTTCAGGGGGCTATAACCTCCTACGAGCAGTACTTC

d_call: TRBD1
clone_size: many
j_call: TRBJ1-5
v_call: TRBV10-3
cdr3_aa: CAIRDRGINQPQHF
cdr3_nt: TGTGCCATCAGGGACAGGGGGATCAATCAGCCCCAGCATTTT

d_call: NA
clone_size: many
j_call: TRBJ2-2
v_call: TRBV5-1
cdr3_aa: CASSLEGRSGSYTGELFF
cdr3_nt: TGCGCCAGCAGCTTGGAGGGGAGGTCAGGGAGTTACACCGGGGAGCTGTTTTTT

d_call: NA
clone_size: many
j_call: TRBJ2-7
v_call: TRBV10-3
cdr3_aa: CAIRGTGRSNEQYF
cdr3_nt: TGTGCCATCAGGGGGACGGGCAGGTCCAACGAGCAGTACTTC

d_call: TRBD2
clone_size: NA
j_call: TRBJ2-3
v_call: TRBV7-9
cdr3_aa: CASRDFGLGTDTQYF
cdr3_nt: TGTGCCAGCAGAGACTTCGGACTAGGTACAGATACGCAGTATTTT

d_call: NA
clone_size: many
j_call: TRBJ2-2
v_call: TRBV12-3/TRBV12-4
cdr3_aa: CASKGGPSNTGELFF
cdr3_nt: TGTGCCAGCAAGGGGGGGCCCTCGAACACCGGGGAGCTGTTTTTT

d_call: NA
clone_size: many
j_call: TRBJ1-5
v_call: TRBV27
cdr3_aa: CASAGRYSNQPQHF
cdr3_nt: TGTGCCAGCGCCGGACGGTATAGCAATCAGCCCCAGCATTTT

d_call: TRBD1
clone_size: once
j_call: TRBJ2-2
v_call: TRBV2
cdr3_aa: CASHGQGTGYTGELFF
cdr3_nt: TGTGCCAGCCATGGACAGGGGACAGGGTACACCGGGGAGCTGTTTTTT

d_call: TRBD1
clone_size: many
j_call: TRBJ1-2
v_call: TRBV3-1
cdr3_aa: CASSQGTGGGYGYTF
cdr3_nt: TGTGCCAGCAGCCAAGGGACAGGGGGGGGCTATGGCTACACCTTC

d_call: TRBD2
clone_size: many
j_call: TRBJ2-7
v_call: TRBV6-6
cdr3_aa: CASSYLGLADYEQYF
cdr3_nt: TGTGCCAGCAGTTACCTCGGACTAGCGGATTACGAGCAGTACTTC

d_call: NA
clone_size: many
j_call: TRBJ2-1
v_call: TRBV20-1
cdr3_aa: CSARSSTADNEQFF
cdr3_nt: TGCAGTGCTAGATCCAGCACGGCGGACAATGAGCAGTTCTTC

d_call: NA
clone_size: many
j_call: TRBJ2-7
v_call: TRBV28
cdr3_aa: CASSRARGNYEQYF
cdr3_nt: TGTGCCAGCAGTCGCGCCAGGGGAAACTACGAGCAGTACTTC

d_call: NA
clone_size: many
j_call: TRBJ2-3
v_call: TRBV14
cdr3_aa: CASSQGSYSLAQYF
cdr3_nt: TGTGCCAGCAGCCAAGGTAGCTACTCCCTGGCGCAGTATTTT

d_call: NA
clone_size: many
j_call: TRBJ2-2
v_call: TRBV7-3
cdr3_aa: CASSMGLSTGELFF
cdr3_nt: TGTGCCAGCAGCATGGGACTGTCCACCGGGGAGCTGTTTTTT

d_call: NA
clone_size: few
j_call: TRBJ2-5
v_call: TRBV28
cdr3_aa: CASSVTDGTQYF
cdr3_nt: TGTGCCAGCAGTGTGACAGACGGGACCCAGTACTTC

d_call: TRBD2
clone_size: NA
j_call: TRBJ2-1
v_call: TRBV7-3
cdr3_aa: CASSLTGTSGRNEQFF
cdr3_nt: TGTGCCAGCAGCTTAACGGGGACTAGCGGGAGAAATGAGCAGTTCTTC

d_call: NA
clone_size: many
j_call: TRBJ1-1
v_call: TRBV3-1
cdr3_aa: CASSQDTMNTEAFF
cdr3_nt: TGTGCCAGCAGCCAAGATACTATGAACACTGAAGCTTTCTTT

d_call: NA
clone_size: many
j_call: TRBJ2-3
v_call: TRBV7-2
cdr3_aa: CASSLEGSSTDTQYF
cdr3_nt: TGTGCCAGCAGCTTAGAGGGCAGTAGCACAGATACGCAGTATTTT

d_call: NA
clone_size: many
j_call: TRBJ2-7
v_call: TRBV28
cdr3_aa: CASRQQGGRYEQYF
cdr3_nt: TGTGCCAGCAGGCAACAGGGAGGGAGGTACGAGCAGTACTTC

d_call: TRBD2
clone_size: many
j_call: TRBJ2-3
v_call: TRBV20-1
cdr3_aa: CSARDWVSGVPDTQYF
cdr3_nt: TGCAGTGCTAGAGATTGGGTTAGCGGGGTCCCTGATACGCAGTATTTT

d_call: NA
clone_size: many
j_call: TRBJ2-7
v_call: TRBV29-1
cdr3_aa: CSVDDSYEQYF
cdr3_nt: TGCAGCGTTGATGACTCCTACGAGCAGTACTTC

d_call: NA
clone_size: many
j_call: TRBJ2-7
v_call: TRBV28
cdr3_aa: CASSFQDYEQYF
cdr3_nt: TGTGCCAGCAGTTTTCAGGACTACGAGCAGTACTTC

d_call: NA
clone_size: many
j_call: TRBJ2-7
v_call: TRBV20-1
cdr3_aa: CSAKRGTDFNEQYF
cdr3_nt: TGCAGTGCCAAGAGGGGGACGGACTTTAACGAGCAGTACTTC

d_call: NA
clone_size: NA
j_call: TRBJ2-2
v_call: TRBV7-2
cdr3_aa: CASSLGDTTTGELFF
cdr3_nt: TGTGCCAGCAGCTTAGGGGACACCACCACCGGGGAGCTGTTTTTT

d_call: NA
clone_size: many
j_call: TRBJ2-1
v_call: TRBV29-1
cdr3_aa: CSVQRVGSMYEQFF
cdr3_nt: TGCAGCGTCCAGCGGGTCGGGAGCATGTATGAGCAGTTCTTC

d_call: NA
clone_size: many
j_call: TRBJ1-2
v_call: TRBV5-1
cdr3_aa: CASSPYQGAANYGYTF
cdr3_nt: TGCGCCAGCAGCCCATATCAAGGGGCAGCTAACTATGGCTACACCTTC

d_call: TRBD1
clone_size: many
j_call: TRBJ2-5
v_call: TRBV5-1
cdr3_aa: CASSQGTAQETQYF
cdr3_nt: TGCGCCAGCAGCCAGGGGACAGCTCAAGAGACCCAGTACTTC

d_call: TRBD2
clone_size: many
j_call: TRBJ2-1
v_call: TRBV20-1
cdr3_aa: CSARVYGRGYNEQFF
cdr3_nt: TGCAGTGCTAGAGTATACGGGAGGGGGTATAATGAGCAGTTCTTC